This T cell receptor (beta chain) came from a study of cytomegalovirus exposure and HLA in healthy donors. Study details: Early on, a data release was issued that held some 85 million unique TCRs from HLA-typed donors.

The PCR ran on 60 Vbeta and 13 Jbeta primers. Sequencing used immunoSEQ multiplex PCR; TCRdb keeps in-frame clones, though not all of them. The listing contains about 190,000 clones. Concerning this clone: Its antigen is not identified.

The germline V gene has CDR1 SEHNR and CDR2 FQNEAQ (reference sequence). The V and J ends lost 2 bases and 2 bases respectively, with 11 bases between them. The CDR3 contains 15 residues. Study-wide results and caveats: In a later analysis, TCR beta V- and J-gene trimming was associated with a missense DCLRE1C variant.

The sequencing input was PBMCs. The origin of this receptor is a man aged 25 to 45 in good health and CMV-seronegative. This sequence joins TRBV7-9 and TRBJ2-3; D is perhaps TRBD1 (5 bases). CDR3 sequence: CASSLITGNTDTQYF. CDR3 DNA: TGTGCCAGCAGCTTAATTACAGGAAACACAGATACGCAGTATTTT.